This T cell receptor beta chain came from a study of beta chain features in type 1 diabetes. The CDR3 loop spans 14 amino acids. The germline CDR1 and CDR2 sequences are SGHRS and YFSETQ. With V trimmed by 3 bases and J by 7 bases, 5 bases remained unmatched. This clone occurred a few times. Sequencing targeted expressed TCRB transcripts, as all isolated RNA had been reverse transcribed. Sequenced by immunoSEQ multiplex PCR; TCRdb stores in-frame clones only, minus some. The sample yields roughly 230,000 clones, 9.6% seen once. The rearrangement uses TRBV5-1 and TRBJ1-1, with 11 bases lining up with TRBD1. The TCR comes from a woman under 30 in good health. The sample was naive CD4+ T cells from blood. CDR3 nucleotide sequence: TGCGCCAGCAGCTCCGGGACAGGGGGAAATGAAGCTTTCTTT. It specifies CASSSGTGGNEAFF.